This TCR beta chain was recovered during a study of CD8 T cells in Susac syndrome. The CDR3 runs to 17 residues. Germline V lookup: CDR1 MNHNS, CDR2 SASEGT. The ends were cut back, 5 bases at V and 2 bases at J, with 19 bases in the middle. When the RNA was reverse transcribed, random hexamers were used with an input of about 0.5 to 1 ug. TCRdb independently ran MiXCR on the immunoSEQ multiplex PCR reads; one entry per CDR3 protein. The table records more than 200,000 distinct CDR3 sequences, approximately 94% of them present only once. Material: CD4+ T cells from PBMCs. This TCR came from a human donor with Susac syndrome. The chain couples TRBV6-1 to TRBJ1-5; D is undetermined. CDR3 loop: CASSQSLKEDGNQPQHF. CDR3 DNA: TGTGCCAGCAGTCAGTCCTTGAAAGAGGACGGCAATCAGCCCCAGCATTTT.